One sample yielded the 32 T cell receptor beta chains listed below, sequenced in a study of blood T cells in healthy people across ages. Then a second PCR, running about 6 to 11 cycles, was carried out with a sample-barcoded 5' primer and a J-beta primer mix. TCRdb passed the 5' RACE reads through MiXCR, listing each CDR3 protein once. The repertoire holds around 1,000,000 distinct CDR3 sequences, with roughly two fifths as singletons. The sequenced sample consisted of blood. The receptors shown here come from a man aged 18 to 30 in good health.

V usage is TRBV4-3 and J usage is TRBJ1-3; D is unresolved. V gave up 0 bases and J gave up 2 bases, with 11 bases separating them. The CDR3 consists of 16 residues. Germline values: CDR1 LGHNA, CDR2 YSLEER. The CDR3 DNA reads TGCGCCAGCAGCCAAGATCTAAGCCAGGCTGGAAACACCATATATTTT. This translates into CASSQDLSQAGNTIYF.

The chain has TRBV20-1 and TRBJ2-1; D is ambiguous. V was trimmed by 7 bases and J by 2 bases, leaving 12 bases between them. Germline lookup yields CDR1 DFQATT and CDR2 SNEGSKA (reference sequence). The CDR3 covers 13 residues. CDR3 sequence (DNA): TGCAGTGGAGGTCAGAGAACCTACAATGAGCAGTTCTTC. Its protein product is CSGGQRTYNEQFF.

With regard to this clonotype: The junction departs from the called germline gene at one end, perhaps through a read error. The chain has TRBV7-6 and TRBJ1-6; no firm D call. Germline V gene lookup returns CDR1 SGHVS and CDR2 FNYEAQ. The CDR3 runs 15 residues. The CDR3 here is CASSLIENYNSLLHF. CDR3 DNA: TGTGCCAGCAGCTTAATTGAGAATTATAATTCACTCCTCCACTTT.

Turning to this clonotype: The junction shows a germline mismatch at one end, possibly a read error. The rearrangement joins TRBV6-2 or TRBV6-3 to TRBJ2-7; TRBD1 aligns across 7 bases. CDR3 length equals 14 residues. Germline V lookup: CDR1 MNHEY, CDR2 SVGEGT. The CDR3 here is CAGSYGDRVYEQYF. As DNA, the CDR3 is TGTGCCGGCAGTTACGGGGACAGAGTCTACGAGCAGTACTTC.

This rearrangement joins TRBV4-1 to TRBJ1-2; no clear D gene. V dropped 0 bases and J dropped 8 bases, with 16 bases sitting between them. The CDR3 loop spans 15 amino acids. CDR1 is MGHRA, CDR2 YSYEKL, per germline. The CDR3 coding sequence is TGCGCCAGCAGCCAAGATGGGTATGGAGCGCAAGGCTACACCTTC. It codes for CASSQDGYGAQGYTF.

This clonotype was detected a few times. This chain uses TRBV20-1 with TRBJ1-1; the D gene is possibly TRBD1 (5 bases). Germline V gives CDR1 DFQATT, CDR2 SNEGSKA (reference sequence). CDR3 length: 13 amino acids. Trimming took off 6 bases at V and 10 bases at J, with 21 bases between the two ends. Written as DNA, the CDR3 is TGCAGTGCGGAATCCAGGGAGGATCTCCCAGCTTTCTTT. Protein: CSAESREDLPAFF.

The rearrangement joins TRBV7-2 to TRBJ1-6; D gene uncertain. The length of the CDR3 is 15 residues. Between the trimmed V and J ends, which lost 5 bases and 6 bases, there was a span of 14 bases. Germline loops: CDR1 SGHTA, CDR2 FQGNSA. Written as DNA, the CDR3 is TGTGCCAGCAGCCCCCTTAACAGCAGTAATTCACCCCTCCACTTT. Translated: CASSPLNSSNSPLHF.

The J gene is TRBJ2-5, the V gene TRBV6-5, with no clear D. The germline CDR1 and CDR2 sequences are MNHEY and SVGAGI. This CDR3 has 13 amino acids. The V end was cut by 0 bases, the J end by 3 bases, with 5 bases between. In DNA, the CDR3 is TGTGCCAGCAGTTACTCAAATAAAGAGACCCAGTACTTC. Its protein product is CASSYSNKETQYF.

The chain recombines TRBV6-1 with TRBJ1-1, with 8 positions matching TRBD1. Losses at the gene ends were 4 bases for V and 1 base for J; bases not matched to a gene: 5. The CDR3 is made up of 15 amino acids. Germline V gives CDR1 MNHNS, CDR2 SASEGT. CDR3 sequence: CASSVPTGANTEAFF. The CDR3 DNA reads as TGTGCCAGCAGTGTCCCGACAGGGGCGAACACTGAAGCTTTCTTT.

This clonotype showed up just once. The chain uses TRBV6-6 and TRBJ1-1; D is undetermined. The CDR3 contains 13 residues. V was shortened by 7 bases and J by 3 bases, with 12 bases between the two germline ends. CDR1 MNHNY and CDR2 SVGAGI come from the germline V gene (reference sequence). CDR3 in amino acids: CASTLLGDTEAFF. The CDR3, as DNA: TGTGCCAGCACCCTCCTTGGGGACACTGAAGCTTTCTTT.

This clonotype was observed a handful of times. For the CDR3, the DNA is TGTGCCAGCAGTCCCCCGGGACAGGGCGCTTTGGCTTTCTTT. It yields the protein CASSPPGQGALAFF. This chain uses TRBV12-3 or TRBV12-4 with TRBJ1-1; 9 bases map to TRBD1. CDR3 length: 14 residues. The V gene end was trimmed by 5 bases and the J gene end by 11 bases; junction bases not matched to a gene: 12.

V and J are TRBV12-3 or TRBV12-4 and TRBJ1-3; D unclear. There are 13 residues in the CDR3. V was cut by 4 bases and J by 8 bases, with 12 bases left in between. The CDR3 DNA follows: TGTGCCAGCAGTTCCACGAACCTGGACACCATATATTTT. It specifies CASSSTNLDTIYF.

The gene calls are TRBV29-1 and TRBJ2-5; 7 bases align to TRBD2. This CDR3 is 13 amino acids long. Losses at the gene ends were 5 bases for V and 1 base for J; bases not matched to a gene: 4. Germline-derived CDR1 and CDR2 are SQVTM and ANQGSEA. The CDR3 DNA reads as TGCAGCGTTCAGGCTAGCGGCCAAGAGACCCAGTACTTC. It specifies CSVQASGQETQYF.

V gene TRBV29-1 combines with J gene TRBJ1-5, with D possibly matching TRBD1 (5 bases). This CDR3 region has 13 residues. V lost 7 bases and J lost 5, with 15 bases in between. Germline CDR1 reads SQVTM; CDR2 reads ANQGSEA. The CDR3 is CSARGGTDQPQHF. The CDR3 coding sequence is TGCAGCGCCCGTGGGGGGACCGATCAGCCCCAGCATTTT.

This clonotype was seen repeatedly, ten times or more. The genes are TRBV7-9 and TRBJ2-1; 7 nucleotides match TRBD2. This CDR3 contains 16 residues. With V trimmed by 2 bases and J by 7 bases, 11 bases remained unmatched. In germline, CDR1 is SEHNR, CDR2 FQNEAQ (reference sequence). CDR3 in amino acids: CASSLKKAGVGNEQFF. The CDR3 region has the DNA TGTGCCAGCAGCTTAAAAAAGGCGGGAGTCGGAAATGAGCAGTTCTTC.

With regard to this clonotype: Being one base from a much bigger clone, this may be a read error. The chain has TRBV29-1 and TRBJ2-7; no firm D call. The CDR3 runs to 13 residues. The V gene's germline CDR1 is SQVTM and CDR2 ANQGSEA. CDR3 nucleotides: TGCAGCGTGCCGGTAAGCGACTCCTACGAGCGGTACTTC. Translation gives CSVPVSDSYERYF.

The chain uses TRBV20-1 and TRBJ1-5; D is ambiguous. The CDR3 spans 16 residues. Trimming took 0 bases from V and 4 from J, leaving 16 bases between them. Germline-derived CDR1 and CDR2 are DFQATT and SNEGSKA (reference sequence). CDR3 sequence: CSARDLAGFRNQPQHF. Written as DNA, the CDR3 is TGCAGTGCTAGAGACCTGGCCGGGTTTCGGAATCAGCCCCAGCATTTT.

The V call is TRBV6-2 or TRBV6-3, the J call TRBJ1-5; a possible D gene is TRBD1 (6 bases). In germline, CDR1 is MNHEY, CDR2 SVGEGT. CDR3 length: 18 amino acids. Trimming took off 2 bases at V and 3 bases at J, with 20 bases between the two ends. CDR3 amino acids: CASSYAFPGTSSNQPQHF. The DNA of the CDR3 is TGTGCCAGCAGTTACGCCTTTCCCGGGACAAGTTCCAATCAGCCCCAGCATTTT.

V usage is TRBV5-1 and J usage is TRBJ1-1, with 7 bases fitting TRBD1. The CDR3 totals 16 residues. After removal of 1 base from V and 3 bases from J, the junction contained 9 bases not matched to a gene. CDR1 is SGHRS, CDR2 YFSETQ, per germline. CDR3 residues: CASSLRTGGGHTEAFF. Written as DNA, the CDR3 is TGCGCCAGCAGCTTGAGGACAGGAGGGGGACACACTGAAGCTTTCTTT.

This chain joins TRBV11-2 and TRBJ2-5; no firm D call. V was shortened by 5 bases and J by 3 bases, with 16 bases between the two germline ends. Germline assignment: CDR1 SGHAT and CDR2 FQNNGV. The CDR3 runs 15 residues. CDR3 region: CASSQTTRGEETQYF. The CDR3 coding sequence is TGTGCCAGCAGCCAAACGACACGTGGCGAAGAGACCCAGTACTTC.

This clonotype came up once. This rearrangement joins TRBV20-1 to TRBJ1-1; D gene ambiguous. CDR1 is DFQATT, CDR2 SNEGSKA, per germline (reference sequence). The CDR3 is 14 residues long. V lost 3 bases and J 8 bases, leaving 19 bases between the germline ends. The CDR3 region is CSASEVLGAGEAFF. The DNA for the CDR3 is TGCAGTGCTAGCGAGGTACTAGGAGCGGGCGAAGCTTTCTTT.

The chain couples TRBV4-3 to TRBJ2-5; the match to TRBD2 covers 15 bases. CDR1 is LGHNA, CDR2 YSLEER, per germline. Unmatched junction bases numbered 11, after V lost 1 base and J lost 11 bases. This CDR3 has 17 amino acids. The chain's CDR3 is CASSQGTSGGATNEQYF. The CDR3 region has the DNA TGCGCCAGCAGCCAAGGGACTAGCGGGGGGGCGACCAATGAGCAGTACTTC.

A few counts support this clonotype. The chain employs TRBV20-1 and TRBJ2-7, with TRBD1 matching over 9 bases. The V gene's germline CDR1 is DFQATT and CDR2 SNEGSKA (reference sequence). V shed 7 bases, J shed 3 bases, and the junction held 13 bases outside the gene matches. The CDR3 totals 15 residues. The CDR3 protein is CSVTKWDRVYYEQYF. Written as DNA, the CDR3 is TGCAGTGTTACAAAATGGGACAGGGTTTACTACGAGCAGTACTTC.

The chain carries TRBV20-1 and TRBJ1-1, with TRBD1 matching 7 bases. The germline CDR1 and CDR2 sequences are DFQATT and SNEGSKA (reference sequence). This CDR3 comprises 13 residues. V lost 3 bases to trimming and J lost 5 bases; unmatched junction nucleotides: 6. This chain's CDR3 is CSASWTGVTEAFF. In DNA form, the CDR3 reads TGCAGTGCTAGTTGGACAGGAGTAACTGAAGCTTTCTTT.

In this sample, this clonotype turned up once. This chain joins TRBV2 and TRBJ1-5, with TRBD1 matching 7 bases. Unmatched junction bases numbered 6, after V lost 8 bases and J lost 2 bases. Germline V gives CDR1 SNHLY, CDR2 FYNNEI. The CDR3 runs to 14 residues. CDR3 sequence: CASQDTGGNQPQHF. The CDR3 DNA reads TGTGCCAGCCAGGATACAGGGGGCAATCAGCCCCAGCATTTT.

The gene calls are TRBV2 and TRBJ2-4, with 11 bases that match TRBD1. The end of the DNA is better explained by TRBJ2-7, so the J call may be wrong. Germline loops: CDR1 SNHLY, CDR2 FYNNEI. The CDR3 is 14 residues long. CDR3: CASSEDRGRDEQYF. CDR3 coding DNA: TGTGCCAGCAGTGAGGACAGGGGGCGAGACGAGCAGTACTTC.

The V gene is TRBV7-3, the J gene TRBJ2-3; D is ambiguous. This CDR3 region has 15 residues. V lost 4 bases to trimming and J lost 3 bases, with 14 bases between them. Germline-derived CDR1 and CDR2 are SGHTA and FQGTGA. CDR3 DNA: TGTGCCAGCAGCTATTCGATAGACGGGACAGATACGCAGTATTTT. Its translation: CASSYSIDGTDTQYF.

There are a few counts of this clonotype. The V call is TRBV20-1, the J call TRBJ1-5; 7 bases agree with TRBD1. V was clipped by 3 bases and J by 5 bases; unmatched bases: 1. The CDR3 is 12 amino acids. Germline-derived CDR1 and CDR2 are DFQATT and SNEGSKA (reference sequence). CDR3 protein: CSARTGHQPQHF. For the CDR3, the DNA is TGCAGTGCTAGGACAGGGCATCAGCCCCAGCATTTT.

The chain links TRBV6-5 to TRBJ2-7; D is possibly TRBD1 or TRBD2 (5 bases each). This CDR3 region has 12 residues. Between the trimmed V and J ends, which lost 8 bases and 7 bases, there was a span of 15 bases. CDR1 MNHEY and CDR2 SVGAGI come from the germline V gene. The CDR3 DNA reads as TGTGCCAGCGGCCGAGGGGTGTTTGAGCAGTACTTC. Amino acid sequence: CASGRGVFEQYF.

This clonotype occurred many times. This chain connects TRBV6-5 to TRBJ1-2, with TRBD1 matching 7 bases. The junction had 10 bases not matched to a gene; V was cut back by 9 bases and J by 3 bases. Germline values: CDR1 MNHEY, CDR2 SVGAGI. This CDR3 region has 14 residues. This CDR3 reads CASCRPGGDYGYTF. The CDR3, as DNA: TGTGCCAGTTGTCGACCAGGGGGAGACTATGGCTACACCTTC.

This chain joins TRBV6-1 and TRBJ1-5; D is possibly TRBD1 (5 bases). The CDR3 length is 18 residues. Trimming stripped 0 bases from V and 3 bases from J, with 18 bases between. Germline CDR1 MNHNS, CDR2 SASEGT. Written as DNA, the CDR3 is TGTGCCAGCAGTGAAGCGGGCCGGGTATGGACAAACAATCAGCCCCAGCATTTT. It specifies CASSEAGRVWTNNQPQHF.

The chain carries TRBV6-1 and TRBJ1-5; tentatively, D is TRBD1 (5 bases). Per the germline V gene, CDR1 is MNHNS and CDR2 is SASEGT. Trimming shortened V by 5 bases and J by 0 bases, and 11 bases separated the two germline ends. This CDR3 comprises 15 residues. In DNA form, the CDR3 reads TGTGCCAGCAGTCCCAGGGAATCTAGCAATCAGCCCCAGCATTTT. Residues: CASSPRESSNQPQHF.